The TCR beta chain described here comes from a study of regulatory T cells in long-lasting Graves disease. Findings and caveats of the study: There were preferences for TRBV28, TRBJ1-2 and TRBJ2-5 in persistent disease.

Investigators prepared the TCR beta libraries by applying iRepertoire HTBI primers and Arm-PCR of CDR3 regions. Authors' data handling: Segment identification across samples yielded some 63 TRBV and 14 TRBJ segments. TCRdb ran MiXCR on the multiplex PCR reads and lists one entry per CDR3 protein. These V and J calls derive from TCRdb rather than the authors' analysis. The sample contains 650,000 to 850,000 distinct CDR3 sequences, about 32% of which appear only once. Losses at the gene ends were 3 bases for V and 5 bases for J; bases not matched to a gene: 5. The CDR3 extends over 15 amino acids. The germline V gene has CDR1 KGHSH and CDR2 LQKENI. Time point: persistent/refractory GD, antithyroid drugs over 5 years with positive TRAb. From RNA extracted from PBMCs, the TCR library was made. As to this clonotype: The antigen remains unidentified.

This chain links TRBV18 with TRBJ1-3, with 9 bases lining up with TRBD1. The source was peripheral blood mononuclear cells (PBMCs), collected when the disease was refractory, from a patient treated with antithyroid drugs. This receptor was obtained from a female donor with Graves disease. CDR3 nucleotide sequence: TGTGCCAGCTCACCCGAACAGGGGGCAAGAAACACCATATATTTT. Residues: CASSPEQGARNTIYF. The whole variable domain, remainder taken from reference TRBV18 and TRBJ1-3, is NAGVMQNPRHLVRRRGQEARLRCSPMKGHSHVYWYRQLPEEGLKFMVYLQKENIIDESGMPKERFSAEFPKEGPSILRIQQVVRGDSAAYFCASSPEQGARNTIYFGEGSWLTVV.